The T cell receptor beta chain described here comes from a study of control samples from healthy donors and cancer patients. Method: immunoSEQ multiplex PCR; TCRdb's copy keeps in-frame clones and lacks some. The data contain 150,000 to 200,000 clones, 94% of them singletons. What was sequenced was blood. The sequence was obtained from a woman aged 18-29 years in good health.

CDR3 sequence: CASSFWGITEAFF. In nucleotides, the CDR3 is TGTGCCAGCAGCTTCTGGGGAATCACTGAAGCTTTCTTT. The chain carries TRBV5-6 and TRBJ1-1; unclear D gene. Deletions cut 2 bases from V and 4 bases from J, with 9 bases between. Germline V gene sequence: CDR1 SGHDT, CDR2 YYEEEE. This CDR3 has 13 residues. The full variable domain, in which reference TRBV5-6 and TRBJ1-1 provide the parts outside the CDR3, is DAGVTQSPTHLIKTRGQQVTLRCSPKSGHDTVSWYQQALGQGPQFIFQYYEEEERQRGNFPDRFSGHQFPNYSSELNVNALLLGDSALYLCASSFWGITEAFFGQGTRLTVV.